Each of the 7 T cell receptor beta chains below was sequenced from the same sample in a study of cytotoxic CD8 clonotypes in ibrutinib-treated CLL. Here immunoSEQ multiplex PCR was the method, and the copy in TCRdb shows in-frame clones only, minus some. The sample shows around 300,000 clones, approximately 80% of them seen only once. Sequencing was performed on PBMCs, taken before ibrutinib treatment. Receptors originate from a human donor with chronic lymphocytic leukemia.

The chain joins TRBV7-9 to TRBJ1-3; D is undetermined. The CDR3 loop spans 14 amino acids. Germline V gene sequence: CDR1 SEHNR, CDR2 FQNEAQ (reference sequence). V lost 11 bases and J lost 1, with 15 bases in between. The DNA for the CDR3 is TGTGCCGAATCCATGAGAGCATCTGGAAACACCATATATTTT. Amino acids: CAESMRASGNTIYF. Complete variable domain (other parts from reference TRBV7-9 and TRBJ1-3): DTGVSQNPRHKITKRGQNVTFRCDPISEHNRLYWYRQTLGQGPEFLTYFQNEAQLEKSRLLSDRFSAERPKGSFSTLEIQRTEQGDSAMYLCAESMRASGNTIYFGEGSWLTVV.

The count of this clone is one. The CDR3 is CASSYTGQGAYNEQFF. CDR3 in DNA: TGTGCCAGCAGCTATACGGGACAGGGGGCCTACAATGAGCAGTTCTTC. The J gene is TRBJ2-1, the V gene TRBV7-9; 11 bases align to TRBD1. The CDR3 covers 16 residues. Per germline, CDR1 SEHNR and CDR2 FQNEAQ (reference sequence). With 4 bases clipped from V and 2 bases from J, the junction kept 4 bases outside the gene matches. Based on the CDR3 plus reference TRBV7-9 and TRBJ2-1, the full variable domain is DTGVSQNPRHKITKRGQNVTFRCDPISEHNRLYWYRQTLGQGPEFLTYFQNEAQLEKSRLLSDRFSAERPKGSFSTLEIQRTEQGDSAMYLCASSYTGQGAYNEQFFGPGTRLTVL.

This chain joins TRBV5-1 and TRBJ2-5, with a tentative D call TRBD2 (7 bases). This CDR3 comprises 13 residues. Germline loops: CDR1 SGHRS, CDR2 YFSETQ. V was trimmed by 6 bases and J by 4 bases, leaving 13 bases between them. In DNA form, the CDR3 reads TGCGCCAGCAAGCGGGGACAAGGAGAGACCCAGTACTTC. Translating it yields CASKRGQGETQYF.

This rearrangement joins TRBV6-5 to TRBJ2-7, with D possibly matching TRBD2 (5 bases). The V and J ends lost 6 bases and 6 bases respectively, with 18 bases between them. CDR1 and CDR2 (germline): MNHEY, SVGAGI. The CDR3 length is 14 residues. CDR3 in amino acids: CASSLTRGVPEQYF. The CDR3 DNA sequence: TGTGCCAGCAGCCTCACTAGAGGCGTACCCGAGCAGTACTTC.

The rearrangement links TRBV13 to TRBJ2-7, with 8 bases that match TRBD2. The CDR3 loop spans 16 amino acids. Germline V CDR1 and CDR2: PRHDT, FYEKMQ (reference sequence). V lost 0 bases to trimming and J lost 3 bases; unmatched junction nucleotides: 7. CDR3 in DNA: TGTGCCAGCAGCTTAGGCGGGAGGGCCTTTCGCTACGAGCAGTACTTC. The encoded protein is CASSLGGRAFRYEQYF.

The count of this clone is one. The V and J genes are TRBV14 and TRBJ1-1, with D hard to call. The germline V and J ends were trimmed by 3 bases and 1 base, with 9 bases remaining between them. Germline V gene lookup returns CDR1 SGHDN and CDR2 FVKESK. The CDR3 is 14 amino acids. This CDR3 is CASSQLGENTEAFF. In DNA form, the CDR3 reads TGTGCCAGCAGCCAGCTGGGTGAGAACACTGAAGCTTTCTTT.

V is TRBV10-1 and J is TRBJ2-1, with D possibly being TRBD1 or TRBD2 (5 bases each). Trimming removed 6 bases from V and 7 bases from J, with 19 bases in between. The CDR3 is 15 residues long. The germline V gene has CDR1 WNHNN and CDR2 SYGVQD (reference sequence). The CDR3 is CASRPGPTNRNEQFF. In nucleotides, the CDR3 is TGCGCCAGCAGACCGGGACCCACGAACCGGAATGAGCAGTTCTTC.